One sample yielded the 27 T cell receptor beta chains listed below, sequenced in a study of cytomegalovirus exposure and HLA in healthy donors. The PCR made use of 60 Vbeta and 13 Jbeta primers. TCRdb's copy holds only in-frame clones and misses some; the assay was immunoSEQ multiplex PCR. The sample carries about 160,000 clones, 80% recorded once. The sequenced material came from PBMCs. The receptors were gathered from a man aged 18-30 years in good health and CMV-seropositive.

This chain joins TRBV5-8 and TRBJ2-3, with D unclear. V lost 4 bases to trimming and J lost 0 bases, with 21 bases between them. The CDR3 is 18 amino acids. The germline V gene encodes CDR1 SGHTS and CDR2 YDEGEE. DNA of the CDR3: TGTGCCAGCAGCCCGGCATTGGGCAACGACCCTAGCACAGATACGCAGTATTTT. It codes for CASSPALGNDPSTDTQYF.

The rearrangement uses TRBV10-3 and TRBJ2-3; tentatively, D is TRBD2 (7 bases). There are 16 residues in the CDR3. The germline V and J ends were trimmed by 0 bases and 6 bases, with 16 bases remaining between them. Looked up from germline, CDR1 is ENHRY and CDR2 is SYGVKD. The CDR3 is CAISESLGGGHDTQYF. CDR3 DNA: TGTGCCATCAGTGAGTCTCTGGGGGGGGGCCATGATACGCAGTATTTT.

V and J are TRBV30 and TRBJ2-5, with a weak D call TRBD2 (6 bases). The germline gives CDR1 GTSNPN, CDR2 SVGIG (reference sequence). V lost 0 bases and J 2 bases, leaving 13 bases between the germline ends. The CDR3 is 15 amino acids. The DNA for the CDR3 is TGTGCCTGGAGTGTTGGGGGGTTGAGGCAAGAGACCCAGTACTTC. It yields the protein CAWSVGGLRQETQYF.

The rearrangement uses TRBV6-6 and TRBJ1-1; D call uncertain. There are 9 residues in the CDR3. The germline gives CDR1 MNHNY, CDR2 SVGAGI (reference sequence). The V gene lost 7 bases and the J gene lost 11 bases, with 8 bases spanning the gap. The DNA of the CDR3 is TGTGCCAGCACCCTGAGGGCTTTCTTT. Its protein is CASTLRAFF.

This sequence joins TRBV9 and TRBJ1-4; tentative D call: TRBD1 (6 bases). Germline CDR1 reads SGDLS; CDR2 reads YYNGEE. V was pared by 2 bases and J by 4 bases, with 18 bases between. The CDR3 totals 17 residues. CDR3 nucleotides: TGTGCCAGCAGCGTCCGGGACAAAAGGCAAAGTAATGAAAAACTGTTTTTT. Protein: CASSVRDKRQSNEKLFF. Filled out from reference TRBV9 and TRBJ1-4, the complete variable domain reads DSGVTQTPKHLITATGQRVTLRCSPRSGDLSVYWYQQSLDQGLQFLIQYYNGEERAKGNILERFSAQQFPDLHSELNLSSLELGDSALYFCASSVRDKRQSNEKLFFGSGTQLSVL.

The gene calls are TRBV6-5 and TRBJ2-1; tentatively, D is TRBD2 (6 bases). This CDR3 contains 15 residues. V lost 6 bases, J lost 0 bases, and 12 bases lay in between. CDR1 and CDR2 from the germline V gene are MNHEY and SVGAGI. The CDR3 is CASREGLSSYNEQFF. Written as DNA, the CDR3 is TGTGCCAGCAGGGAGGGACTGAGCTCCTACAATGAGCAGTTCTTC.

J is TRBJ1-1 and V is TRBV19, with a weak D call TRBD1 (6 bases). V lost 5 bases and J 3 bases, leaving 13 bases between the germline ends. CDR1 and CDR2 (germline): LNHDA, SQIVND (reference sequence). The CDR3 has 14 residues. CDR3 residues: CASSLRWTDTEAFF. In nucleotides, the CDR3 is TGTGCCAGTAGTCTCCGGTGGACAGACACTGAAGCTTTCTTT.

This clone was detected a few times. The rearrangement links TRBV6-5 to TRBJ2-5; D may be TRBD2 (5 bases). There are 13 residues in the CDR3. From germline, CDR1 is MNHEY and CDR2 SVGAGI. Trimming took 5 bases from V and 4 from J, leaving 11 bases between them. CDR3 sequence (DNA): TGTGCCAGCAGTAGAGGGTTAGGAGAGACCCAGTACTTC. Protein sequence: CASSRGLGETQYF.

CDR3 bases: TGTGCCAGCAGCGTAGGAGATAGCACAGATACGCAGTATTTT. Residues: CASSVGDSTDTQYF. The chain is built from TRBV9 and TRBJ2-3, with D uncertain. The germline gives CDR1 SGDLS, CDR2 YYNGEE. The CDR3 is 14 residues long. V lost 0 bases, J lost 0 bases, and 5 bases lay in between.

The CDR3, as DNA: TGTGCCAGTAAGAGCAAGCGACAGTGTCCGGGACTAGCGCAGAACACCGGGGAGCTGTTTTTT. Encoded protein: CASKSKRQCPGLAQNTGELFF. The rearrangement uses TRBV19 and TRBJ2-2, with 10 bases identical to TRBD2. The germline V gene encodes CDR1 LNHDA and CDR2 SQIVND (reference sequence). After removal of 7 bases from V and 1 base from J, the junction contained 21 bases not matched to a gene. The CDR3 consists of 21 residues.

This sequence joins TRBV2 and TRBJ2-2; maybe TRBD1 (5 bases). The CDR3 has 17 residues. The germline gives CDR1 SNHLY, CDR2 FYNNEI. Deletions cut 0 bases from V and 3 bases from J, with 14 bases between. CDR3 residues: CASSEAFAGYYTGELFF. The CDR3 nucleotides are TGTGCCAGCAGTGAAGCGTTCGCAGGGTATTACACCGGGGAGCTGTTTTTT.

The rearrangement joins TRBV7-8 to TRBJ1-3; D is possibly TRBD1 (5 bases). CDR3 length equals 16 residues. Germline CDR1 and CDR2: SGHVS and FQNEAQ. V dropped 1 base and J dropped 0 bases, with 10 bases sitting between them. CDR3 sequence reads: CASSLGGRGSGNTIYF. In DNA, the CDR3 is TGTGCCAGCAGCTTAGGGGGTAGGGGCTCTGGAAACACCATATATTTT.

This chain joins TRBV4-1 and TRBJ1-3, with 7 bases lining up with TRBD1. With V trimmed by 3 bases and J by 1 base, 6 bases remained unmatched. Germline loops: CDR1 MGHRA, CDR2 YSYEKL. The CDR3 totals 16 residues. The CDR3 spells CASSQDRTRSGNTIYF. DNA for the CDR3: TGCGCCAGCAGCCAGGACAGGACAAGGTCTGGAAACACCATATATTTT.

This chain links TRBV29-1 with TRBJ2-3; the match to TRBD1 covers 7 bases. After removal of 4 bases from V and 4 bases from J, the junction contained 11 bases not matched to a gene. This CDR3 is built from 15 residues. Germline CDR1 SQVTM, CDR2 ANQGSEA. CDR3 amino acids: CSVGGSRGSADTQYF. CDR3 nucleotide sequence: TGCAGCGTTGGTGGGAGCAGGGGGAGCGCAGATACGCAGTATTTT.

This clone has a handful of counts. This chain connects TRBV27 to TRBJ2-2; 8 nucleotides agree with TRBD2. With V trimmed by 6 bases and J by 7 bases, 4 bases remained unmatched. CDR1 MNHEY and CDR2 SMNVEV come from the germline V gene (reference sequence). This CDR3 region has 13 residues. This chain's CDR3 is CASRPGGVGELFF. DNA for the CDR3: TGTGCCAGCAGACCGGGGGGGGTCGGGGAGCTGTTTTTT.

Here the CDR3 reads CASSLNRGRTGELFF. CDR3 coding DNA: TGTGCCAGCAGTTTGAACAGGGGGCGAACCGGGGAGCTGTTTTTT. J is TRBJ2-2 and V is TRBV27; 9 positions agree with TRBD1. J was trimmed by 5 bases and V by 3 bases; bases with no gene match: 4. The CDR3 totals 15 residues. Germline V gene sequence: CDR1 MNHEY, CDR2 SMNVEV (reference sequence).

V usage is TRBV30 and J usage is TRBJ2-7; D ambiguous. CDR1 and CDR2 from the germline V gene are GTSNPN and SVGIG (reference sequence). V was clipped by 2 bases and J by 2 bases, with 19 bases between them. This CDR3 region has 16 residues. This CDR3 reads CAWSPRRPELAYEQYF. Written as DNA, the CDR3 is TGTGCCTGGAGTCCCCGTCGGCCCGAGCTAGCCTACGAGCAGTACTTC.

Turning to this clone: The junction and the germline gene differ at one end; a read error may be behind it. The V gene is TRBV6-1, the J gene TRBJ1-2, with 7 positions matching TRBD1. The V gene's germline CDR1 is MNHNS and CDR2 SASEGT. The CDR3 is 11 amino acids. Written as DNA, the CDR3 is TGTGCCAGCAGTGAATATGGGACAGCCGAGTTC. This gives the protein CASSEYGTAEF.

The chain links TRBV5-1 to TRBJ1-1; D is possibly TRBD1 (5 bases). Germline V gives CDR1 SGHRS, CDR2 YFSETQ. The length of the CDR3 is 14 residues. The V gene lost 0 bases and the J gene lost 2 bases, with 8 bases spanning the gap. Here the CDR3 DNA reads TGCGCCAGCAGCTTGGAGGGGCATAACACTGAAGCTTTCTTT. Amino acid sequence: CASSLEGHNTEAFF.

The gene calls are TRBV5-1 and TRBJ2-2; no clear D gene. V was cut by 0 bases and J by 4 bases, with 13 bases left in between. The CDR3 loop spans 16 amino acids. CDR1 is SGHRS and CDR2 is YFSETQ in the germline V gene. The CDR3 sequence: CASSLVPELGTGELFF. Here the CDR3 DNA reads TGCGCCAGCAGCTTGGTTCCGGAGCTGGGCACCGGGGAGCTGTTTTTT.

The DNA for the CDR3 is TGTGCCAGCAGCCGGGGGGCGAGGGACACTGAAGCTTTCTTT. The encoded protein is CASSRGARDTEAFF. The V gene is TRBV5-4, the J gene TRBJ1-1, with a possible D match to TRBD1 (6 bases). The germline V gene has CDR1 SGHNT and CDR2 YYREEE (reference sequence). The germline V and J ends were trimmed by 4 bases and 3 bases, with 13 bases remaining between them. The CDR3 runs 14 residues.

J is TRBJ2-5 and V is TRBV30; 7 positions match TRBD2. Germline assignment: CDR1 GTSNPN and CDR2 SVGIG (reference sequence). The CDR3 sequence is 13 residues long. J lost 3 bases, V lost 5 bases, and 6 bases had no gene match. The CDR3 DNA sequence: TGTGCCTGGTCCTCTGGGGGGGAAGAGACCCAGTACTTC. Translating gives CAWSSGGEETQYF.

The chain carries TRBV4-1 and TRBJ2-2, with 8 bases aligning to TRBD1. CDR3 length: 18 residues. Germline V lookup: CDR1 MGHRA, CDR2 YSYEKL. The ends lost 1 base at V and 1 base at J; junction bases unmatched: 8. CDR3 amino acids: CASSQVGQGEMNTGELFF. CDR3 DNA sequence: TGCGCCAGCAGCCAAGTAGGACAGGGAGAAATGAACACCGGGGAGCTGTTTTTT.

CDR3 protein: CASSLRDYNEQFF. Written as DNA, the CDR3 is TGTGCCAGCAGCTTACGGGACTACAATGAGCAGTTCTTC. J is TRBJ2-1 and V is TRBV7-9; D may be TRBD2 (5 bases). The CDR3 is 13 residues long. The germline V gene has CDR1 SEHNR and CDR2 FQNEAQ (reference sequence). V gave up 2 bases and J gave up 3 bases, with 5 bases separating them.

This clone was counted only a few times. The chain's CDR3 is CASSLTSGKTYNEQFF. CDR3 nucleotide sequence: TGTGCCAGCAGCTTAACTAGCGGAAAGACCTACAATGAGCAGTTCTTC. This chain links TRBV7-9 with TRBJ2-1; 8 bases align to TRBD2. The germline CDR1 and CDR2 sequences are SEHNR and FQNEAQ (reference sequence). V lost 2 bases to trimming and J lost 2 bases; unmatched junction nucleotides: 5. This CDR3 is built from 16 residues.

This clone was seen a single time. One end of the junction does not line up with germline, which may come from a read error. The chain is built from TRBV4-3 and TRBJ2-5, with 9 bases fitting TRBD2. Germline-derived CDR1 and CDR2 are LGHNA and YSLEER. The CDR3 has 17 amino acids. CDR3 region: CASSQDRGRGGTETQYF. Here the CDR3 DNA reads TGCGCCAGCAGTCAAGATCGAGGGCGGGGGGGAACAGAGACCCAGTACTTC.

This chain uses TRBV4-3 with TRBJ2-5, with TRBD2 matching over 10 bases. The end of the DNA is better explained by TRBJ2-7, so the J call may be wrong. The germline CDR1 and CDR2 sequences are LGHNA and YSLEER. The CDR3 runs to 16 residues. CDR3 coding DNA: TGCGCCAGCAGCCAAGAGTGGCTAGCGGGGGAGGACGAGCAGTACTTC. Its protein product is CASSQEWLAGEDEQYF.